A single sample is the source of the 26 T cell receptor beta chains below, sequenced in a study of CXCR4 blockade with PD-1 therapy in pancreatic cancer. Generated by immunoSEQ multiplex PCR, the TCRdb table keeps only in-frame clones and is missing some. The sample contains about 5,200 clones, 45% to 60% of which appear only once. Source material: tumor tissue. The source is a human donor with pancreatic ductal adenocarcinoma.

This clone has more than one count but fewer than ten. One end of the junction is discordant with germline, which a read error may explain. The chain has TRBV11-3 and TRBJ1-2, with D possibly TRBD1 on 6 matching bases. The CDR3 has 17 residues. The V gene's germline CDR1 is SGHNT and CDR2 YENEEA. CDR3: CASSLEERGQTNYGYTF. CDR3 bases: TGTGCTAGCAGCTTAGAGGAACGAGGACAGACCAACTATGGCTACACCTTC.

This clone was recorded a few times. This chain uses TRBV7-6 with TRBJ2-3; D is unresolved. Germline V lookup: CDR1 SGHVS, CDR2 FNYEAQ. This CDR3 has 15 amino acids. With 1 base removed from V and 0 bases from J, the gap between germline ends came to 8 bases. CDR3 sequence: CASSLGQSSTDTQYF. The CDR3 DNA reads TGTGCCAGCAGCTTAGGGCAGTCGAGCACAGATACGCAGTATTTT.

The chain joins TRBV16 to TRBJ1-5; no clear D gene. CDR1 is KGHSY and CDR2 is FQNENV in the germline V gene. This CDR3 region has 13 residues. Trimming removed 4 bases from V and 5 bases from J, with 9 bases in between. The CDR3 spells CASSPLVDQPQHF. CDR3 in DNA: TGTGCCAGCAGCCCCCTAGTTGATCAGCCCCAGCATTTT.

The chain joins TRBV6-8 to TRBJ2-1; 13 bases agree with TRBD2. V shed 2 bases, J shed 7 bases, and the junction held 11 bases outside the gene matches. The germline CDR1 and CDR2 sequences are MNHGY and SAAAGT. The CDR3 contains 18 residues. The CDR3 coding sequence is TGTGCCAGCAGTTACCGGGGACTAGCGGGAAGAGGGAGGAATGAGCAGTTCTTC. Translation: CASSYRGLAGRGRNEQFF.

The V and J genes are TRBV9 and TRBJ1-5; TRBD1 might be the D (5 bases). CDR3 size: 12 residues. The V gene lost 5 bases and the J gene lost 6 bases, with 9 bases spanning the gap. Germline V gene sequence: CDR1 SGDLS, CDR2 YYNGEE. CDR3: CASRGRGQPQHF. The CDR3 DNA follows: TGTGCCAGCAGGGGTAGGGGTCAGCCCCAGCATTTT.

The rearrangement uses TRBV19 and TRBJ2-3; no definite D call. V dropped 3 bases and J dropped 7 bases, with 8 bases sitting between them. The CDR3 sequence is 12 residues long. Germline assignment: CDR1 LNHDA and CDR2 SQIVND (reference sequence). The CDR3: CASSIRPNTQYF. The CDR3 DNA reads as TGTGCCAGTAGTATTCGGCCGAATACGCAGTATTTT. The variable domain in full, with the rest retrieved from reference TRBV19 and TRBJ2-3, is DGGITQSPKYLFRKEGQNVTLSCEQNLNHDAMYWYRQDPGQGLRLIYYSQIVNDFQKGDIAEGYSVSREKKESFPLTVTSAQKNPTAFYLCASSIRPNTQYFGPGTRLTVL.

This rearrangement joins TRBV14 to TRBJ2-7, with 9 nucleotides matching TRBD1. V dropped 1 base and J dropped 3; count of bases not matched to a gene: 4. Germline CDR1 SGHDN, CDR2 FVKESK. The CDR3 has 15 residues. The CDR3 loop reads CASSQGTGAHYEQYF. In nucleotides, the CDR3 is TGTGCCAGCAGCCAAGGGACAGGGGCTCACTACGAGCAGTACTTC.

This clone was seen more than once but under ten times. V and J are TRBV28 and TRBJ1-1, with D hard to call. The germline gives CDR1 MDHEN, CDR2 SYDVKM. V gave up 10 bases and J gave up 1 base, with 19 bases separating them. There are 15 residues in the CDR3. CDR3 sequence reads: CATSPLRTRNTEAFF. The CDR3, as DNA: TGTGCCACCTCCCCCTTAAGGACTCGGAACACTGAAGCTTTCTTT. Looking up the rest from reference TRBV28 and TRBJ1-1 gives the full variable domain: DVKVTQSSRYLVKRTGEKVFLECVQDMDHENMFWYRQDPGLGLRLIYFSYDVKMKEKGDIPEGYSVSREKKERFSLILESASTNQTSMYLCATSPLRTRNTEAFFGQGTRLTVV.

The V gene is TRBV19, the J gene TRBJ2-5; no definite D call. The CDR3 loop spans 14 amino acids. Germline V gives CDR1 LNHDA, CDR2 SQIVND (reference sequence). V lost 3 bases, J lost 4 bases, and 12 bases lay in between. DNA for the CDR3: TGTGCCAGTAGTATGATGGGGTTCCGAGAGACCCAGTACTTC. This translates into CASSMMGFRETQYF.

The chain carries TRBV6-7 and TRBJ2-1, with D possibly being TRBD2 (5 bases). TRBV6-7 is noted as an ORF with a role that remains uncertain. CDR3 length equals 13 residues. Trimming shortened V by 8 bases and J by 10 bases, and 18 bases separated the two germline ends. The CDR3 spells CASGPGGVPEQFF. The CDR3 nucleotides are TGTGCCAGCGGGCCTGGAGGAGTTCCCGAGCAGTTCTTC.

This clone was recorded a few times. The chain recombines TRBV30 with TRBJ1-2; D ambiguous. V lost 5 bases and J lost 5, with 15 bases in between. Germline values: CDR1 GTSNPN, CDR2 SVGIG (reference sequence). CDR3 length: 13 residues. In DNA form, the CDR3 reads TGTGCCTGGCGCCGGCTTCCTTTGTATGGCTACACCTTC. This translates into CAWRRLPLYGYTF.

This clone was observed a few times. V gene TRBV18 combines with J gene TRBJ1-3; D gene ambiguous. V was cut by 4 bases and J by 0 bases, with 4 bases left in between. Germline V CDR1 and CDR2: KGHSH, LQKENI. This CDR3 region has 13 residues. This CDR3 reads CASSLISGNTIYF. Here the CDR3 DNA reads TGTGCCAGCTCACTAATCTCTGGAAACACCATATATTTT.

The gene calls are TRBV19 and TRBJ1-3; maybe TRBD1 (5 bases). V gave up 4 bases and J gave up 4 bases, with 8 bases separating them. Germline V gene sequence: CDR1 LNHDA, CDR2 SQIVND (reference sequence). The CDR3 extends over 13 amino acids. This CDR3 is CASSRQGGNTIYF. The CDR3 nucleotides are TGTGCCAGTAGTAGGCAGGGAGGAAACACCATATATTTT.

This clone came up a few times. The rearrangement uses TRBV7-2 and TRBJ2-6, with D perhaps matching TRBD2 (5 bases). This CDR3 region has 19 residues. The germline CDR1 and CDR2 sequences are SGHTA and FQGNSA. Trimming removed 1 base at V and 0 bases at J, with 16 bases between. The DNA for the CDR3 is TGTGCCAGCAGCTTAGGGGGAGCCGGTTCTCTCTCTGGGGCCAACGTCCTGACTTTC. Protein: CASSLGGAGSLSGANVLTF.

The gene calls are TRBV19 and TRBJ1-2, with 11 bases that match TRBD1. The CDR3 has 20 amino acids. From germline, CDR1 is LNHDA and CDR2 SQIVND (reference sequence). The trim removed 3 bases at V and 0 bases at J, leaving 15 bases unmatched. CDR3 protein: CASSMPMGLGQGAPNYGYTF. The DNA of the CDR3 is TGTGCCAGTAGTATGCCTATGGGTCTCGGACAGGGGGCGCCTAACTATGGCTACACCTTC.

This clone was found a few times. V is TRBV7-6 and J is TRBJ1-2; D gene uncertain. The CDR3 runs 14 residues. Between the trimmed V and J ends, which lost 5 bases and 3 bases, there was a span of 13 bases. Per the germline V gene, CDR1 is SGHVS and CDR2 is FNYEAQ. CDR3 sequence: CASSPPDRYYGYTF. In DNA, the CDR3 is TGTGCCAGCAGCCCCCCGGACCGGTACTATGGCTACACCTTC.

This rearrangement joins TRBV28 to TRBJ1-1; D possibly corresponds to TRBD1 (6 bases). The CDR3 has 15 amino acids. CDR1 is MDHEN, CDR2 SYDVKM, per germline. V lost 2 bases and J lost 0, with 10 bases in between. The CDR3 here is CASSLPGQLNTEAFF. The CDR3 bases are TGTGCCAGCAGTTTACCCGGACAGTTGAACACTGAAGCTTTCTTT.

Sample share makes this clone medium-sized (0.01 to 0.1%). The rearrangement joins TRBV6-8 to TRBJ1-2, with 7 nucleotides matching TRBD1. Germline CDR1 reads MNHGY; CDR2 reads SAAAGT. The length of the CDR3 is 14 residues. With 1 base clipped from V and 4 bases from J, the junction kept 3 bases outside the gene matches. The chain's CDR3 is CASSYLGGFYGYTF. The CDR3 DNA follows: TGTGCCAGCAGTTACTTAGGGGGCTTCTATGGCTACACCTTC.

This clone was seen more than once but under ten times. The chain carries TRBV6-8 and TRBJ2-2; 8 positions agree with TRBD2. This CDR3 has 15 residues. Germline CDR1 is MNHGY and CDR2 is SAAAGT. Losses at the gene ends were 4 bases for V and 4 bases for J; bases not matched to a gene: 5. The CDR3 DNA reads TGTGCCAGCAGTTCCCGGGAGGGCCGCACCGGGGAGCTGTTTTTT. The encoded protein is CASSSREGRTGELFF.

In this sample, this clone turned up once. The CDR3 DNA reads as TGTGCCAGCTCTCGGGATTTCACTGAAGCTTTCTTT. This encodes CASSRDFTEAFF. The chain joins TRBV18 to TRBJ1-1; D unresolved. CDR1 and CDR2 from the germline V gene are KGHSH and LQKENI. CDR3 length: 12 amino acids. Trimming took off 6 bases at V and 4 bases at J, with 9 bases between the two ends.

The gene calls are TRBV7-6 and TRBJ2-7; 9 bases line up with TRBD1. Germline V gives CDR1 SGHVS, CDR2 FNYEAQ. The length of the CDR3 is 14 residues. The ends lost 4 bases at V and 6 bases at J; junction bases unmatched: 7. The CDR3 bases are TGTGCCAGCAGCTCCCGGGACAGGGCCCGCGAGCAGTACTTC. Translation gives CASSSRDRAREQYF.

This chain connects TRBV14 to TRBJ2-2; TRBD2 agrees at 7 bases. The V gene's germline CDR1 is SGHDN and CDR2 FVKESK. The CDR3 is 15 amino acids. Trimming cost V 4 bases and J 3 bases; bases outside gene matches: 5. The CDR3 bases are TGTGCCAGCAGCCTCCTGGGAGGGCACACCGGGGAGCTGTTTTTT. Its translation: CASSLLGGHTGELFF.

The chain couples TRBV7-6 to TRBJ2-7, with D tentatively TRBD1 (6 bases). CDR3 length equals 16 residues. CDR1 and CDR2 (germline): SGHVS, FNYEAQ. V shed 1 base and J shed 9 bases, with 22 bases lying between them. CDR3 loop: CASSLGSGHPWTAQYF. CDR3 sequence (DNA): TGTGCCAGCAGCTTAGGGTCGGGACACCCTTGGACCGCGCAGTACTTC.

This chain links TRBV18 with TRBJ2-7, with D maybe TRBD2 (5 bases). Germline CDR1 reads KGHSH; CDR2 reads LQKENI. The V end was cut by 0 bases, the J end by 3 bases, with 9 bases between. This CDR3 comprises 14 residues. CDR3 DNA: TGTGCCAGCTCACCACCTAGCGCCGTCTACGAGCAGTACTTC. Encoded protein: CASSPPSAVYEQYF.

This CDR3 is CASQSSGILNEQFF. As DNA, the CDR3 is TGTGCCAGTCAATCTAGCGGGATCTTGAATGAGCAGTTCTTC. J is TRBJ2-1 and V is TRBV19; 9 positions agree with TRBD2. Germline trimming cut 8 bases from V and 7 bases from J; bases unmatched to any gene: 9. Per the germline V gene, CDR1 is LNHDA and CDR2 is SQIVND (reference sequence). This CDR3 spans 14 amino acids.

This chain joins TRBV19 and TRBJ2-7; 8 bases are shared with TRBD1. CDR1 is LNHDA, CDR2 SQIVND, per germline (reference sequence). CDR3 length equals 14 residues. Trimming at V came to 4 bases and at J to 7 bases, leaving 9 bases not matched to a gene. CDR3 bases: TGTGCCAGTAGTAATCCCCAGGGGGCACGGGAGCAGTACTTC. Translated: CASSNPQGAREQYF.